The clone carrying this TCR beta chain was observed a handful of times. Its antigen is still unknown. Gene names and germline match the mouse. The sequenced fragment ends 4 residues before the CDR3 boundary, so the rest is inferred from the germline J gene. The data are from a study of CD8+ T cells in alopecia areata. Extraction of RNA preceded its reverse transcription into cDNA, which served as the sequencing template. Profiling relied on immunoSEQ multiplex PCR, and the TCRdb table lists in-frame clones only, not all of them. This sample has some 110,000 clones, each found more than once. Findings of the study overall: Normal skin contains resident alphabeta T cells, and these are also sequenced in scalp samples. Relative to normal scalp, lesional scalp, especially alopecia totalis/universalis, showed higher clonality. Researchers reported that TCR sharing among patients proved less clear than in mice, possibly HLA-linked.

The CDR3 is 15 amino acids. Germline V gene sequence: CDR1 NSQYPW, CDR2 LRSPGD (reference sequence). Input material: lesional skin. The rearrangement links TRBV1 to TRBJ2-7; D is possibly TRBD2 (6 bases). The TCR comes from a C3H/HeJ mouse with alopecia areata. Strain MHC haplotype: H2-k. The chain's CDR3 is CTCSAESWGLYEQYF. The part of the CDR3 DNA that was read is TGCACCTGCAGTGCAGAGAGCTGGGGACTTTAT.